Sequencing of this TCR beta chain was carried out in a study of blood T cell repertoires in COVID-19. Study at large: Italy, Spain and the United States were the sources of the convalescent and acute COVID-19 samples. From T cells, B-cell-depleted T cells, or PBMCs came the material, which was cDNA or gDNA.

Source study methods: From reference gene primer amplification, estimates of nucleated cell counts were derived. Assay: immunoSEQ multiplex PCR; the TCRdb copy retains only in-frame clones and omits some. That table furnishes V, J and clone size, whereas the DNA furnished D and trimming. The table lists some 160,000 clones, roughly 83% of them singletons. Trimming shortened V by 0 bases and J by 2 bases, and 8 bases separated the two germline ends. Germline values: CDR1 LGHNA, CDR2 YSLEER. This CDR3 has 14 amino acids. The receptor was isolated from a human donor in a cohort sampled during active COVID-19. Sequenced sample: peripheral blood. V usage is TRBV4-3 and J usage is TRBJ2-7; the D gene is possibly TRBD2 (5 bases). The CDR3 nucleotides read TGCGCCAGCAGCCAAGAAACGCGGGCCTACGAGCAGTACTTC. As protein: CASSQETRAYEQYF.